The TCR beta chain described here comes from a study of CD8+CD57+ T cells in acquired aplastic anemia. Looking at the study overall: Sorted CD4+ and CD8+ cell DNA averaged roughly 3.2 ug.

As regards this clonotype: Its specificity is unknown.

The use of genomic DNA as template underpinned the TCR beta VDJ and CDR3 profiling. TCRdb analysed the reads with MiXCR anew, one entry per CDR3 protein. This sample has about 200,000 distinct CDR3 sequences, with 40% to 60% found just once. Selection for sequencing was limited to patients who had shown CD8+CD57+ cell expansion by flow cytometry. Germline V gene lookup returns CDR1 SQVTM and CDR2 ANQGSEA. The CDR3 runs 12 residues. V was clipped by 4 bases and J by 1 base, with 8 bases between them. Overall study results and limits: Levels of CD8+ Simpson's diversity were not significantly distinct in patients versus controls.

The sequenced sample was sorted CD4+, CD8+, or CD8+CD57+ T cells (not recorded which) from PBMCs. The chain joins TRBV29-1 to TRBJ2-7; possible D gene TRBD2, 6 bases. The source of this sequence is a human donor with aplastic anemia. The CDR3 region has the DNA TGCAGCGTTGTCGGGGGATCCTACGAGCAGTACTTC. Encoded protein: CSVVGGSYEQYF.